This TCR beta chain was captured in a study of cytomegalovirus exposure and HLA in healthy donors. The wider study: The study placed roughly four fifths of its approximately 400 genotyped donors in the Caucasian-associated ancestry cluster. Study-level findings and limits: Researchers reported in a later analysis that a missense DCLRE1C variant was tied to TCR beta V- and J-gene trimming. The authors judged a highly shared variant cluster likely a sequencing artifact.

Germline lookup yields CDR1 SGHVS and CDR2 FNYEAQ. The CDR3 runs 13 residues. V was trimmed by 5 bases and J by 0 bases, leaving 8 bases between them. PCR employed 60 Vbeta and 13 Jbeta primers. The table came from immunoSEQ multiplex PCR; TCRdb's copy has only in-frame clones and leaves some out. The table lists roughly 160,000 clones, 85% of them singletons. This clone was picked up one time. The antigen is not known. Material for sequencing was PBMCs. The V and J genes are TRBV7-6 and TRBJ2-7; perhaps TRBD1 as D (5 bases). The receptor's source is a boy aged 2 to 10 in good health and CMV-seronegative. CDR3 protein: CASSPTDSYEQYF. The CDR3 bases are TGTGCCAGCAGCCCGACAGACTCCTACGAGCAGTACTTC. The full variable domain, its missing parts supplied by reference TRBV7-6 and TRBJ2-7, is GAGVSQSPRYKVTKRGQDVALRCDPISGHVSLYWYRQALGQGPEFLTYFNYEAQQDKSGLPNDRFSAERPEGSISTLTIQRTEQRDSAMYRCASSPTDSYEQYFGPGTRLTVT.